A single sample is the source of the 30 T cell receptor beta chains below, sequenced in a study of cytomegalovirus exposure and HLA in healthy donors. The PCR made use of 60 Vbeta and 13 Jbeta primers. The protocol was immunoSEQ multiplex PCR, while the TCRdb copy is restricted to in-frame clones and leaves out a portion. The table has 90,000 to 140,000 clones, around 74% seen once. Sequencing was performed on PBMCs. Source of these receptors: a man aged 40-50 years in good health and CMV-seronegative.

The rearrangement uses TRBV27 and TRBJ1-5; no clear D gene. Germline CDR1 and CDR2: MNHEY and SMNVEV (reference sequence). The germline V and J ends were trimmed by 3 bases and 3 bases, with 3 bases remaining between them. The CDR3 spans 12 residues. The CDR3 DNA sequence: TGTGCCAGCAGTTTCAACAATCAGCCCCAGCATTTT. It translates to CASSFNNQPQHF.

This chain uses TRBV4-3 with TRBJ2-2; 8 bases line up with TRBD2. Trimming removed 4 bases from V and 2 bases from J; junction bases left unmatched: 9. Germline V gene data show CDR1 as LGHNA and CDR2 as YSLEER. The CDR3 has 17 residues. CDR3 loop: CASSPRSSGVNTGELFF. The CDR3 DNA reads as TGCGCCAGCAGCCCCCGGAGTAGCGGGGTAAACACCGGGGAGCTGTTTTTT.

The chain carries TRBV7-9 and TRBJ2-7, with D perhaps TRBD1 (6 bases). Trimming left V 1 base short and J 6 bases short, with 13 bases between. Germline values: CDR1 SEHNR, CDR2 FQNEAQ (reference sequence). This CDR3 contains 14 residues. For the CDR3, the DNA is TGTGCCAGCAGCTTAGGTAGGGAAGGGGGCGAGCAGTACTTC. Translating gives CASSLGREGGEQYF.

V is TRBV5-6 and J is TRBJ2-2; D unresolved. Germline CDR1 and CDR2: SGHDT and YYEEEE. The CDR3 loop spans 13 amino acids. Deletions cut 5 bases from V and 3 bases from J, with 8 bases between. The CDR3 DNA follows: TGTGCCAGCAGATTCCAGGACACCGGGGAGCTGTTTTTT. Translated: CASRFQDTGELFF.

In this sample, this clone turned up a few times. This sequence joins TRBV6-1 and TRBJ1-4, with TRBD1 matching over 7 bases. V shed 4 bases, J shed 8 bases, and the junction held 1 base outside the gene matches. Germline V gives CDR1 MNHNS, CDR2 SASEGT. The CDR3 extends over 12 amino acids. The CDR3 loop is CASSGGQEKLFF. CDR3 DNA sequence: TGTGCCAGCAGTGGGGGACAGGAAAAACTGTTTTTT.

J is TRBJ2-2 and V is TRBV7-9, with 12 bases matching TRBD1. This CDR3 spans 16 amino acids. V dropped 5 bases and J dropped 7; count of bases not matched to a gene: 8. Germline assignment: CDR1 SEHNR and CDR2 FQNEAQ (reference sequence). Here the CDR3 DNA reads TGTGCCAGCAGCACGAGGGACAGGGGGCAGGTCGGGGAGCTGTTTTTT. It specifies CASSTRDRGQVGELFF.

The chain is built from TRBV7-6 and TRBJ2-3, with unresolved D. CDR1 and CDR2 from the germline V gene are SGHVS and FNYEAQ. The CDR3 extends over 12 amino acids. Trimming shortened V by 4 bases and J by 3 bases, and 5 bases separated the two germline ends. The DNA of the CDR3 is TGTGCCAGCAGCTCAACAACAGATACGCAGTATTTT. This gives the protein CASSSTTDTQYF.

As DNA, the CDR3 is TGCAGCGTTGAACTTGGGACAGGGGGCGGCTATGGCTACACCTTC. This translates into CSVELGTGGGYGYTF. V gene TRBV29-1 combines with J gene TRBJ1-2; 12 bases line up with TRBD1. Germline V gene sequence: CDR1 SQVTM, CDR2 ANQGSEA. V lost 2 bases and J lost 4; bases outside the gene matches: 5. CDR3 size: 15 residues.

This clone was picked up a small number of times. In DNA form, the CDR3 reads TGTGCCAGTACCCTAGCGGGGGCTTACAATGAGCAGTTCTTC. This translates into CASTLAGAYNEQFF. This chain joins TRBV19 and TRBJ2-1; 10 nucleotides line up with TRBD2. The V gene's germline CDR1 is LNHDA and CDR2 SQIVND (reference sequence). CDR3 size: 14 residues. V shed 7 bases and J 4 bases; nucleotides not matched to a gene: 4. The whole variable domain, filled in from reference TRBV19 and TRBJ2-1, reads DGGITQSPKYLFRKEGQNVTLSCEQNLNHDAMYWYRQDPGQGLRLIYYSQIVNDFQKGDIAEGYSVSREKKESFPLTVTSAQKNPTAFYLCASTLAGAYNEQFFGPGTRLTVL.

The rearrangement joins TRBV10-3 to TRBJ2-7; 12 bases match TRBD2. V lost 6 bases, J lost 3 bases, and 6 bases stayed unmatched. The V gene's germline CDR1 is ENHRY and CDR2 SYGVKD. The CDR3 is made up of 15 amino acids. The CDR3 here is CAISQTSGRYYEQYF. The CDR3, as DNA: TGTGCCATCAGCCAGACTAGCGGGAGATACTACGAGCAGTACTTC.

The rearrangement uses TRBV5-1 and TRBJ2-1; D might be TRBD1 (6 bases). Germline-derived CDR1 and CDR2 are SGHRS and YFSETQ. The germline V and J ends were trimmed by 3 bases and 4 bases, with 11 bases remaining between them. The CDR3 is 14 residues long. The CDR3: CASSSGQYYNEQFF. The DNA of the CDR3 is TGCGCCAGCAGCTCTGGACAGTATTACAATGAGCAGTTCTTC.

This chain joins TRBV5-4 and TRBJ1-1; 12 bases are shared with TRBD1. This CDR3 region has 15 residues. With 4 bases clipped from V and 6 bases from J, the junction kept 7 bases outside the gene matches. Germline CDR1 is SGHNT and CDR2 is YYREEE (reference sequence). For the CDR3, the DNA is TGTGCCAGCAGCATCGGGACAGGGGGCTTATCTGAAGCTTTCTTT. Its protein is CASSIGTGGLSEAFF.

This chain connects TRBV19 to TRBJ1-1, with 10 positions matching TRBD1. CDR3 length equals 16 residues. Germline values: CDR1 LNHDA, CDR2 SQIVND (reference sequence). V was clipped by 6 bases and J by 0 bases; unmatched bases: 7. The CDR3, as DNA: TGTGCCAGTAGCCGTCCCGGGACAGGGGTGAACACTGAAGCTTTCTTT. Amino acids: CASSRPGTGVNTEAFF.

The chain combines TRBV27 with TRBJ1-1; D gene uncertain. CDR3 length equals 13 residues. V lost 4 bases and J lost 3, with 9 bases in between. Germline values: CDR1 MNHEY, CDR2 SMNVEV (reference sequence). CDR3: CASSSTGDTEAFF. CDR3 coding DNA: TGTGCCAGCAGTTCCACGGGAGACACTGAAGCTTTCTTT.

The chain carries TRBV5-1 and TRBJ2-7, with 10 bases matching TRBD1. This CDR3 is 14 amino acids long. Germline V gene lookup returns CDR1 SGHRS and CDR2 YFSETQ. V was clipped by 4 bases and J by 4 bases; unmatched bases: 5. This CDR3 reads CASSTTGGNYEQYF. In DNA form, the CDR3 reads TGCGCCAGCAGCACGACAGGGGGCAATTACGAGCAGTACTTC.

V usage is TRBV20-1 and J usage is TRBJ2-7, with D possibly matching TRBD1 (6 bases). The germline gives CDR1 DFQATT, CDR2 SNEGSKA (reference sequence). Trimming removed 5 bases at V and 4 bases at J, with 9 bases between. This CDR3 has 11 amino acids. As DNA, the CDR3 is TGCAGTGCTGGTACAGGGTACGAGCAGTACTTC. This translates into CSAGTGYEQYF.

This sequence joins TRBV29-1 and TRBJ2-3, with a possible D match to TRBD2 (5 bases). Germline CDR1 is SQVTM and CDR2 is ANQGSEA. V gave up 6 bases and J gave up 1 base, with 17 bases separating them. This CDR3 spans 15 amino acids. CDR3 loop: CSVFGSFVGTDTQYF. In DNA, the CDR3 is TGCAGCGTATTTGGGAGTTTCGTCGGCACAGATACGCAGTATTTT.

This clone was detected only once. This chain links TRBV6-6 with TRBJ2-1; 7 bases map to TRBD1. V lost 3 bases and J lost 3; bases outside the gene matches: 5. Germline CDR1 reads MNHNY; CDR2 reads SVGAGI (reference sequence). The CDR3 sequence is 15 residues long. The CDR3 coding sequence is TGTGCCAGCAGTTATTCGGCAGGGGGCTACAATGAGCAGTTCTTC. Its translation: CASSYSAGGYNEQFF.

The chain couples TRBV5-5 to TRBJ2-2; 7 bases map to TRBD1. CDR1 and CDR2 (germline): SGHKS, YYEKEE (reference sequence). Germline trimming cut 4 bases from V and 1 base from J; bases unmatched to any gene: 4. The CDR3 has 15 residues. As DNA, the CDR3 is TGTGCCAGCAGCCCCAACAGGGGGAACACCGGGGAGCTGTTTTTT. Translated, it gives CASSPNRGNTGELFF.

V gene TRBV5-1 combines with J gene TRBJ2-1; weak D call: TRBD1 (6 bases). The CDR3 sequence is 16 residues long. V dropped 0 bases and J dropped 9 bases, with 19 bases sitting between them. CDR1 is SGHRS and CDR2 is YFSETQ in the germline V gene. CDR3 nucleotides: TGCGCCAGCAGCTTGGGGGTGACAGGCGGTCAAATTGAGCAGTTCTTC. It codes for CASSLGVTGGQIEQFF.

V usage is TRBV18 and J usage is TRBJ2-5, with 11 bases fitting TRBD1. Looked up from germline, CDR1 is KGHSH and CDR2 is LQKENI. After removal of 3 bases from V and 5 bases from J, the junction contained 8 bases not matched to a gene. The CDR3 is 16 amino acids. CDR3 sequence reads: CASSPRTGGLGETQYF. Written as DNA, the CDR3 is TGTGCCAGCTCACCTCGGACAGGGGGCTTGGGGGAGACCCAGTACTTC.

CDR3 in amino acids: CASSFQTTSFNSPLHF. The CDR3 DNA is TGTGCCAGCAGCTTCCAGACTACCTCGTTTAATTCACCCCTCCACTTT. V and J are TRBV5-6 and TRBJ1-6; unclear D gene. The CDR3 is 16 residues long. Germline lookup yields CDR1 SGHDT and CDR2 YYEEEE. The ends were cut back, 2 bases at V and 6 bases at J, with 15 bases in the middle.

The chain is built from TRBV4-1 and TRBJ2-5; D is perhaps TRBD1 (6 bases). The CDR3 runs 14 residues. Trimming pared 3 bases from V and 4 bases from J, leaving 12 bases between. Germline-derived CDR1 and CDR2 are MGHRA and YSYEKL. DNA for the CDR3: TGCGCCAGCAGCCAGGGGGCTTCTTTAGAGACCCAGTACTTC. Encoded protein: CASSQGASLETQYF.

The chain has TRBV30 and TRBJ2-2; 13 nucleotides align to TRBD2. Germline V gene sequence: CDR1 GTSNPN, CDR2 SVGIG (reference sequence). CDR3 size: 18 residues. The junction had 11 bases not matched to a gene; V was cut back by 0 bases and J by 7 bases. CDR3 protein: CAWSVPWTSGRLGGELFF. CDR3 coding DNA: TGTGCCTGGAGTGTTCCCTGGACTAGCGGGAGACTGGGCGGGGAGCTGTTTTTT.

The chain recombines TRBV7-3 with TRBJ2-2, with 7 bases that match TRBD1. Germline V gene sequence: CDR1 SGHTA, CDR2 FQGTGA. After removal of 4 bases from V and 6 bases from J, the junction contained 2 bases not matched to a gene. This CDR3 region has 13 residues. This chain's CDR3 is CASSSQGSGELFF. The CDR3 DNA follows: TGTGCCAGCAGCTCACAGGGGTCCGGGGAGCTGTTTTTT.

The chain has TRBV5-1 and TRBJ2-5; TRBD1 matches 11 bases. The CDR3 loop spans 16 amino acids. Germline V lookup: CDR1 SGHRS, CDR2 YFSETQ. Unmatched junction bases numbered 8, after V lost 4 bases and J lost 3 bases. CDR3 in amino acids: CASSLGPGQGEETQYF. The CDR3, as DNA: TGCGCCAGCAGCCTGGGACCGGGACAGGGGGAAGAGACCCAGTACTTC.

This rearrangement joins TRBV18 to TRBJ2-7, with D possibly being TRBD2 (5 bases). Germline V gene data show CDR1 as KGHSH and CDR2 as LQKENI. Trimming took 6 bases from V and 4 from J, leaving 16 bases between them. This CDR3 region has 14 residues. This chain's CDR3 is CASSPGSTGYEQYF. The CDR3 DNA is TGTGCCAGCTCCCCGGGGTCAACTGGATACGAGCAGTACTTC.

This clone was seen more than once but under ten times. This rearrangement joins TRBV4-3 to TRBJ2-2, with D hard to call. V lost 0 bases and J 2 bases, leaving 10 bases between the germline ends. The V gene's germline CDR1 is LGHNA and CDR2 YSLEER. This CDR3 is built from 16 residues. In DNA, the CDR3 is TGCGCCAGCAGCCAAGAATGGTGGGCCAACACCGGGGAGCTGTTTTTT. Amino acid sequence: CASSQEWWANTGELFF.

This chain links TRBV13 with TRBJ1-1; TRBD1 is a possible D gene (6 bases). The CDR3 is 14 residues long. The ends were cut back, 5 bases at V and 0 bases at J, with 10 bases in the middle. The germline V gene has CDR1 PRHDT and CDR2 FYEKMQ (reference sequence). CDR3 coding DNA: TGTGCCAGCAGCGTCAGGGGACTGAACACTGAAGCTTTCTTT. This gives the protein CASSVRGLNTEAFF.

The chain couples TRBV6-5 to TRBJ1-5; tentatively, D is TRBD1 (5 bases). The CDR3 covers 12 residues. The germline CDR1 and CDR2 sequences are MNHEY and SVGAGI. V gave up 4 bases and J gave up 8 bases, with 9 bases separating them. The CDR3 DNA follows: TGTGCCAGCAGTTCGTCAGGGAAGCCCCAGCATTTT. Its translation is CASSSSGKPQHF.